The 11 T cell receptor beta chains reported below all come from one sample, sequenced in a study of blood T cell repertoires in COVID-19. Data came from immunoSEQ multiplex PCR; TCRdb stores just in-frame clones and leaves some out. Of about 80,000 clones listed, roughly four fifths were seen once; the top ten hold about 16%. Sequenced material: peripheral blood. The receptor source for this set is a man between 65 and 85 years old with active or convalescent COVID-19.

CDR3 DNA sequence: TGTGCCAGCTCAGGAGTCCAGGGGGCTAACTCTGGAAACACCATATATTTT. Its translation: CASSGVQGANSGNTIYF. The chain has TRBV18 and TRBJ1-3, with TRBD1 matching over 8 bases. Germline-derived CDR1 and CDR2 are KGHSH and LQKENI. The CDR3 is made up of 17 amino acids. Unmatched junction bases numbered 9, after V lost 5 bases and J lost 0 bases.

The chain couples TRBV28 to TRBJ2-7; 10 bases line up with TRBD1. The CDR3 has 17 amino acids. Germline assignment: CDR1 MDHEN and CDR2 SYDVKM. V was pared by 3 bases and J by 6 bases, with 14 bases of the junction left unmatched. CDR3 loop: CASSLEGWGQGSSEQYF. The DNA of the CDR3 is TGTGCCAGCAGTTTGGAAGGGTGGGGACAGGGGAGCTCCGAGCAGTACTTC.

V is TRBV9 and J is TRBJ2-2; 10 bases agree with TRBD1. V lost 4 bases and J lost 2; bases outside the gene matches: 5. This CDR3 is 16 amino acids long. Germline values: CDR1 SGDLS, CDR2 YYNGEE. CDR3: CASSPRTGGNTGELFF. CDR3 coding DNA: TGTGCCAGCAGCCCCCGGACAGGGGGAAACACCGGGGAGCTGTTTTTT.

The chain has TRBV21-1 and TRBJ2-2; TRBD2 is the table's D call and was not checked against the DNA. TRBV21-1 is a recognized pseudogene. The CDR3 covers 16 residues. CDR3 in DNA: TGTGCCAGCAGCAAACAACGACTTCGCTACACCGGGGAGCTGTTTTTT. Translated: CASSKQRLRYTGELFF.

V usage is TRBV5-1 and J usage is TRBJ2-1, with 8 bases aligning to TRBD1. In germline, CDR1 is SGHRS, CDR2 YFSETQ. V lost 4 bases to trimming and J lost 5 bases; unmatched junction nucleotides: 8. The CDR3 consists of 15 residues. The CDR3 loop is CASSITGQANNEQFF. As DNA, the CDR3 is TGCGCCAGCAGCATAACGGGACAGGCAAACAATGAGCAGTTCTTC.

The J gene is TRBJ1-4, the V gene TRBV19; perhaps TRBD1 as D (5 bases). The CDR3 is 16 amino acids. Germline loops: CDR1 LNHDA, CDR2 SQIVND (reference sequence). The germline V and J ends were trimmed by 5 bases and 5 bases, with 18 bases remaining between them. CDR3 sequence: CASSPGASGGNEKLFF. CDR3 in DNA: TGTGCCAGTAGTCCGGGCGCCTCGGGGGGAAATGAAAAACTGTTTTTT.

V usage is TRBV5-1 and J usage is TRBJ1-1, with D possibly being TRBD1 (5 bases). From germline, CDR1 is SGHRS and CDR2 YFSETQ. The germline V and J ends were trimmed by 4 bases and 4 bases, with 14 bases remaining between them. The CDR3 has 14 residues. The CDR3 sequence is CASSARGRGTEAFF. The CDR3 DNA reads as TGCGCCAGCAGCGCCCGGGGGAGGGGCACTGAAGCTTTCTTT.

The J gene is TRBJ1-3, the V gene TRBV30, with D possibly being TRBD1 (6 bases). CDR1 and CDR2 (germline): GTSNPN, SVGIG (reference sequence). Trimming shortened V by 4 bases and J by 1 base, and 8 bases separated the two germline ends. This CDR3 is built from 13 residues. The DNA for the CDR3 is TGTGCCTGGACCAGGGGTTCTGGAAACACCATATATTTT. This encodes CAWTRGSGNTIYF.

This chain joins TRBV5-4 and TRBJ2-4; a possible D gene is TRBD2 (6 bases). This CDR3 has 15 residues. CDR1 is SGHNT, CDR2 YYREEE, per germline (reference sequence). V was trimmed by 6 bases and J by 0 bases, leaving 13 bases between them. The CDR3 reads CASTSGGGAKNIQYF. The DNA of the CDR3 is TGTGCCAGCACCTCTGGGGGAGGAGCCAAAAACATTCAGTACTTC.

V and J are TRBV6-5 and TRBJ1-4; D is possibly TRBD1 (5 bases). This CDR3 has 13 residues. V shed 10 bases and J shed 6 bases, with 15 bases lying between them. The V gene's germline CDR1 is MNHEY and CDR2 SVGAGI. The CDR3 here is CATRGGGHEKLFF. The CDR3 region has the DNA TGTGCCACCCGGGGGGGAGGTCATGAAAAACTGTTTTTT.

This chain joins TRBV5-5 and TRBJ2-7; D is uncertain. Germline loops: CDR1 SGHKS, CDR2 YYEKEE (reference sequence). The germline V and J ends were trimmed by 6 bases and 6 bases, with 19 bases remaining between them. This CDR3 region has 14 residues. CDR3 amino acids: CASTAARPTGEQYF. The DNA of the CDR3 is TGTGCCAGCACCGCGGCCCGGCCCACTGGCGAGCAGTACTTC.